One T cell receptor beta chain is described in this entry. Its specificity is unknown. The record originates from a study of siplizumab effects on memory and regulatory T cells. Study outcomes and limitations: Just a small share of alloreactive clones was traced back to unstimulated subsets. The apparent diversity of naive T cells exceeded that of memory cells, and naive T cells seemed to make a major contribution to the alloresponse. Siplizumab gave mappable alloreactive CD4+ clones an average Treg-derived fraction of nearly 70%, against around 29% in controls.

Trimming removed 5 bases at V and 0 bases at J, with 5 bases between. CDR1 MNHNS and CDR2 SASEGT come from the germline V gene. The CDR3 is made up of 13 amino acids. TCRdb's copy holds only in-frame clones and misses some; the assay was immunoSEQ multiplex PCR. The sample shows over 85,000 clones, 94% of them seen only once. The chain carries TRBV6-1 and TRBJ1-5; D not certain. The sequenced sample was non-Treg CD4+ T cells sorted from blood. This receptor was obtained from a human donor in good health. The CDR3: CASSKLSNQPQHF. The CDR3 coding sequence is TGTGCCAGCAGTAAACTTAGCAATCAGCCCCAGCATTTT.